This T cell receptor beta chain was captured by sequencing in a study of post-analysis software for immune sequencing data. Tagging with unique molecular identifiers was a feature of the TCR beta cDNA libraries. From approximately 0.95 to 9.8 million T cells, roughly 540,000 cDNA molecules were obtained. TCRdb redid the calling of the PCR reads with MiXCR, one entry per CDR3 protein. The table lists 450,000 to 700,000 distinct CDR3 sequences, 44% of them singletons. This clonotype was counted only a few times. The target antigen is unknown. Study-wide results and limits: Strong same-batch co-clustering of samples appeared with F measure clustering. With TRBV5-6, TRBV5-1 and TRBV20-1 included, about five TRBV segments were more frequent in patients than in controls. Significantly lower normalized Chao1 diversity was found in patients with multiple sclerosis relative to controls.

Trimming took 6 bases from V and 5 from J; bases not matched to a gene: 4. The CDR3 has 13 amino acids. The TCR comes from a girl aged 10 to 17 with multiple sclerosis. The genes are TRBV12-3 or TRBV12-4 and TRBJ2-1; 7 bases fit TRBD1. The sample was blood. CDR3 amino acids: CASSGTANNEQFF. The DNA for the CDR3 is TGTGCCAGCAGCGGGACAGCAAACAATGAGCAGTTCTTC.